The text below deals with one T cell receptor (beta chain). Its target is not known. The CDR3 contains 13 residues. With 3 bases removed from V and 5 bases from J, the gap between germline ends came to 11 bases. CDR1 MDHEN and CDR2 SYDVKM come from the germline V gene. The data originate from a study of cytomegalovirus exposure and HLA in healthy donors. Whole-study results and caveats: Later analysis revealed greater clonal expansion in HLA-associated TCR beta chains than in equally common others. In a later analysis, HLA-C alleles had the fewest associated TCRs, DRB1 alleles the most.

PCR was performed using 60 Vbeta and 13 Jbeta primers. The protocol was immunoSEQ multiplex PCR, while the TCRdb copy is restricted to in-frame clones and leaves out a portion. The listing records tens of thousands of clones. The rearrangement links TRBV28 to TRBJ2-7, with TRBD1 as a possible D gene (5 bases). The receptor's source is a woman aged 25 to 45 in good health and CMV-seronegative. Source material: PBMCs. The CDR3 region has the DNA TGTGCCAGCAGTTTCGGCAGGGTAAACGAGCAGTACTTC. As protein: CASSFGRVNEQYF. The complete variable domain, with remaining parts taken from reference TRBV28 and TRBJ2-7, reads DVKVTQSSRYLVKRTGEKVFLECVQDMDHENMFWYRQDPGLGLRLIYFSYDVKMKEKGDIPEGYSVSREKKERFSLILESASTNQTSMYLCASSFGRVNEQYFGPGTRLTVT.